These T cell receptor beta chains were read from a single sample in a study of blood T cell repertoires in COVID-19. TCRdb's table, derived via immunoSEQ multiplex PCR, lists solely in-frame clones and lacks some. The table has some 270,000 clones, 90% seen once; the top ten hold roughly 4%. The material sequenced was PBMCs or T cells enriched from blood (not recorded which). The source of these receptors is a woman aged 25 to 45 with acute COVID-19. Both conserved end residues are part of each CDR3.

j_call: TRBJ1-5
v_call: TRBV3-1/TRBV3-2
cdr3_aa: CASSQGGAGQPQHF

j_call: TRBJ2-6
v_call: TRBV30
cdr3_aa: CAWSVLEINVLTF

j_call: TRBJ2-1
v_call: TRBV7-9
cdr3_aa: CASSFGTSGRASEQFF

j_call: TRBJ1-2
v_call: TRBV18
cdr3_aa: CASSPGQGARGYTF

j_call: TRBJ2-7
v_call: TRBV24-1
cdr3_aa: CATSEASGQNEQYF

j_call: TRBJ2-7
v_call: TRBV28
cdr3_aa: CASSFRQGITYEQYF

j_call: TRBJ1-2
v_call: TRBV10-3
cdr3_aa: CAISLGQGDYGYTF

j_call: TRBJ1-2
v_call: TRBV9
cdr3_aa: CASSPHNRDGDGYTF

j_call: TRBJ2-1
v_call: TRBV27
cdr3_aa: CASSLPGLAGGSSYNEQFF

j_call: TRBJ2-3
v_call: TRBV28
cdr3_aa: CASSLAGPSTDTQYF

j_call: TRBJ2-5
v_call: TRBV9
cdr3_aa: CASRGTNEETQYF